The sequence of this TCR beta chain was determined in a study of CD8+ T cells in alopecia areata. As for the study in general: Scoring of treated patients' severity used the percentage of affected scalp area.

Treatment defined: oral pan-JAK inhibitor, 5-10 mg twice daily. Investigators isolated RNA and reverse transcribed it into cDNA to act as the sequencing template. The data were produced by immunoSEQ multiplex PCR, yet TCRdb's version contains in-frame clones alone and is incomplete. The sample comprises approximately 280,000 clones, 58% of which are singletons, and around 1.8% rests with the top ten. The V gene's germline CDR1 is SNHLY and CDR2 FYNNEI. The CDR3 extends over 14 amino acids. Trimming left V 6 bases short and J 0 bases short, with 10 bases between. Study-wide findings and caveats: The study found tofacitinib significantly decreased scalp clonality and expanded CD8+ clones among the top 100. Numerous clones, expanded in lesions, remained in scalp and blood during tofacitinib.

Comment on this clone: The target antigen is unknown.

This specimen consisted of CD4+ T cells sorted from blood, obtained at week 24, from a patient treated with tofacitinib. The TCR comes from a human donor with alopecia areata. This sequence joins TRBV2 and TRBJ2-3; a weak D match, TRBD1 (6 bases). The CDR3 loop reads CASRTGSSTDTQYF. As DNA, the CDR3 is TGTGCCAGCAGGACAGGATCTAGCACAGATACGCAGTATTTT. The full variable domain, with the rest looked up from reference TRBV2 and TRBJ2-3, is EPEVTQTPSHQVTQMGQEVILRCVPISNHLYFYWYRQILGQKVEFLVSFYNNEISEKSEIFDDQFSVERPDGSNFTLKIRSTKLEDSAMYFCASRTGSSTDTQYFGPGTRLTVL.